These 28 T cell receptor beta chains originate from one sample sequenced in a study of CD8+ T cells in alopecia areata. After isolation, RNA underwent reverse transcription to generate cDNA as the sequencing template. TCRdb's copy holds only in-frame clones and misses some; the assay was immunoSEQ multiplex PCR. The sample has more than 90,000 clones; 55% to 80% are singletons. Sequenced sample: CD4+ T cells sorted from blood. The receptors come from a human donor in good health.

This clone was counted between two and nine times. V and J are TRBV30 and TRBJ1-4, with D uncertain. CDR1 GTSNPN and CDR2 SVGIG come from the germline V gene (reference sequence). Trimming stripped 4 bases from V and 4 bases from J, with 10 bases between. The CDR3 loop spans 13 amino acids. CDR3 sequence reads: CAWTGRYNEKLFF. The CDR3 DNA follows: TGTGCCTGGACGGGGAGATATAATGAAAAACTGTTTTTT.

This clone appeared once. The chain combines TRBV30 with TRBJ2-7; weak D call: TRBD1 (6 bases). The germline CDR1 and CDR2 sequences are GTSNPN and SVGIG (reference sequence). CDR3 length equals 11 residues. V lost 4 bases and J 7 bases, leaving 11 bases between the germline ends. CDR3 loop: CAWNRAKEQYF. The CDR3 DNA reads TGTGCCTGGAACAGGGCAAAGGAGCAGTACTTC.

The V gene is TRBV29-1, the J gene TRBJ1-1; maybe TRBD1 (6 bases). The CDR3 totals 13 residues. The V end lost 6 bases, the J end lost 2 bases, and 13 bases lay between the germline ends. Germline V gives CDR1 SQVTM, CDR2 ANQGSEA. The CDR3 region has the DNA TGCAGCGTCGGTTGGGGGGGCAACACTGAAGCTTTCTTT. Encoded protein: CSVGWGGNTEAFF.

The sample holds a few counts of this clone. The chain employs TRBV11-2 and TRBJ2-1; 10 positions match TRBD2. V was clipped by 7 bases and J by 0 bases; unmatched bases: 9. CDR1 and CDR2 from the germline V gene are SGHAT and FQNNGV. CDR3 size: 17 residues. CDR3 sequence: CASISGGSKSSYNEQFF. The CDR3 DNA follows: TGTGCCAGCATTAGCGGGGGGTCGAAAAGCTCCTACAATGAGCAGTTCTTC.

The chain couples TRBV30 to TRBJ1-5; the D is unclear. CDR3 length: 16 residues. Between the trimmed V and J ends, which lost 1 base and 2 bases, there was a span of 15 bases. The germline V gene encodes CDR1 GTSNPN and CDR2 SVGIG (reference sequence). The CDR3 sequence: CAWSAVGGLGNQPQHF. CDR3 DNA sequence: TGTGCCTGGAGTGCTGTCGGTGGATTAGGCAATCAGCCCCAGCATTTT.

The J gene is TRBJ2-5, the V gene TRBV9; TRBD2 matches 10 bases. Trimming cost V 3 bases and J 1 base; bases outside gene matches: 3. Germline loops: CDR1 SGDLS, CDR2 YYNGEE. This CDR3 contains 15 residues. The CDR3 DNA is TGTGCCAGCAGCGCCCAGCGGGGGGGCCAAGAGACCCAGTACTTC. Translated: CASSAQRGGQETQYF.

The chain joins TRBV5-1 to TRBJ2-5; weak D call: TRBD1 (6 bases). Per germline, CDR1 SGHRS and CDR2 YFSETQ. CDR3 length: 14 residues. The ends were cut back, 2 bases at V and 2 bases at J, with 10 bases in the middle. The CDR3 region is CASSFSGQQETQYF. The CDR3 DNA reads as TGCGCCAGCAGCTTTTCCGGACAGCAAGAGACCCAGTACTTC.

The chain links TRBV29-1 to TRBJ2-5; 13 bases agree with TRBD2. This CDR3 contains 19 residues. Germline CDR1 SQVTM, CDR2 ANQGSEA. J gave up 4 bases and V 2 bases, and 16 bases lay outside the gene matches. The CDR3 is CSVEQMGTSGANTRETQYF. The DNA of the CDR3 is TGCAGCGTTGAACAAATGGGGACTAGCGGGGCAAATACTCGAGAGACCCAGTACTTC.

This chain joins TRBV10-3 and TRBJ1-2, with 9 bases that match TRBD1. The CDR3 totals 16 residues. In germline, CDR1 is ENHRY, CDR2 SYGVKD. Unmatched junction bases numbered 12, after V lost 3 bases and J lost 7 bases. The CDR3 protein is CAISDTDRGSRSGYTF. The CDR3 bases are TGTGCCATCAGTGACACGGACAGGGGAAGTAGGTCTGGCTACACCTTC.

V is TRBV29-1 and J is TRBJ1-6; D is unresolved. Per the germline V gene, CDR1 is SQVTM and CDR2 is ANQGSEA. Trimming removed 4 bases from V and 15 bases from J, with 4 bases in between. This CDR3 spans 8 amino acids. CDR3 region: CSVGLLHF. CDR3 bases: TGCAGCGTTGGCCTCCTCCACTTT.

This sequence joins TRBV30 and TRBJ1-2, with no clear D. Germline CDR1 is GTSNPN and CDR2 is SVGIG (reference sequence). Trimming removed 0 bases from V and 4 bases from J, with 9 bases in between. There are 13 residues in the CDR3. The CDR3 bases are TGTGCCTGGAGTGTAAGGAATCCCTATGGCTACACCTTC. This sequence encodes CAWSVRNPYGYTF.

J is TRBJ1-1 and V is TRBV5-1; 8 bases are a match to TRBD1. The CDR3 is 17 residues long. Trimming removed 4 bases from V and 0 bases from J; junction bases left unmatched: 11. The germline gives CDR1 SGHRS, CDR2 YFSETQ. CDR3 sequence: CASSKDREGGMNTEAFF. CDR3 DNA sequence: TGCGCCAGCAGCAAGGACAGGGAGGGAGGTATGAACACTGAAGCTTTCTTT. Complete variable domain (other parts from reference TRBV5-1 and TRBJ1-1): KAGVTQTPRYLIKTRGQQVTLSCSPISGHRSVSWYQQTPGQGLQFLFEYFSETQRNKGNFPGRFSGRQFSNSRSEMNVSTLELGDSALYLCASSKDREGGMNTEAFFGQGTRLTVV.

A few counts support this clone. The chain recombines TRBV7-9 with TRBJ2-6; no clear D gene. Trimming removed 7 bases from V and 6 bases from J, with 16 bases in between. Germline V gene sequence: CDR1 SEHNR, CDR2 FQNEAQ (reference sequence). This CDR3 is 15 amino acids long. The CDR3 spells CASTSGRPLANVLTF. The CDR3 DNA sequence: TGTGCCAGCACCTCCGGACGCCCCTTGGCCAACGTCCTGACTTTC.

The sample holds a few counts of this clone. This sample also contains other DNA sequences that code for the same CDR3. The chain has TRBV30 and TRBJ2-7, with 8 bases aligning to TRBD1. The germline V gene has CDR1 GTSNPN and CDR2 SVGIG (reference sequence). CDR3 length: 13 residues. The J segment lost 3 bases and the V segment lost 2 bases, leaving 3 bases of the junction unmatched. CDR3 residues: CAWSPGQGYEQYF. DNA for the CDR3: TGTGCCTGGAGTCCAGGACAGGGCTACGAGCAGTACTTC. The complete variable domain, with remaining parts taken from reference TRBV30 and TRBJ2-7, reads SQTIHQWPATLVQPVGSPLSLECTVEGTSNPNLYWYRQAAGRGLQLLFYSVGIGQISSEVPQNLSASRPQDRQFILSSKKLLLSDSGFYLCAWSPGQGYEQYFGPGTRLTVT.

Only a few counts were recorded for this clone. This chain links TRBV29-1 with TRBJ1-2; D possibly corresponds to TRBD1 (5 bases). Germline V gene sequence: CDR1 SQVTM, CDR2 ANQGSEA. V was cut by 4 bases and J by 4 bases, with 13 bases left in between. The CDR3 is made up of 13 amino acids. The CDR3 DNA sequence: TGCAGCGTTGTGGTAGGGGCCATCTATGGCTACACCTTC. Amino acid sequence: CSVVVGAIYGYTF.

The V gene is TRBV5-6, the J gene TRBJ1-4; possible D gene TRBD1, 5 bases. Germline CDR1 reads SGHDT; CDR2 reads YYEEEE. Trimming pared 4 bases from V and 3 bases from J, leaving 10 bases between. The CDR3 covers 14 residues. The CDR3 DNA reads as TGTGCCAGCAGCCCGGGACCAGCTAATGAAAAACTGTTTTTT. The encoded protein is CASSPGPANEKLFF.

This chain uses TRBV30 with TRBJ1-2, with 7 bases that match TRBD1. V shed 1 base and J 4 bases; nucleotides not matched to a gene: 6. This CDR3 contains 14 residues. Germline-derived CDR1 and CDR2 are GTSNPN and SVGIG (reference sequence). The CDR3 protein is CAWSGDSSSYGYTF. Here the CDR3 DNA reads TGTGCCTGGAGTGGGGACAGCTCTAGCTATGGCTACACCTTC.

The chain employs TRBV5-1 and TRBJ2-3; possibly TRBD1 for D (6 bases). The CDR3 runs to 15 residues. Germline V lookup: CDR1 SGHRS, CDR2 YFSETQ. V gave up 7 bases and J gave up 5 bases, with 20 bases separating them. CDR3 nucleotide sequence: TGCGCCAGCTCTGACCAGGGGTCGATAATAGATACGCAGTATTTT. This sequence encodes CASSDQGSIIDTQYF. Full variable domain (rest looked up from reference TRBV5-1 and TRBJ2-3): KAGVTQTPRYLIKTRGQQVTLSCSPISGHRSVSWYQQTPGQGLQFLFEYFSETQRNKGNFPGRFSGRQFSNSRSEMNVSTLELGDSALYLCASSDQGSIIDTQYFGPGTRLTVL.

The rearrangement links TRBV11-2 to TRBJ2-6; D unresolved. CDR1 SGHAT and CDR2 FQNNGV come from the germline V gene. Trimming took 5 bases from V and 1 from J, leaving 6 bases between them. The CDR3 runs to 14 residues. The CDR3 DNA follows: TGTGCCAGCAGCCCTGGGTCTGGGGCCAACGTCCTGACTTTC. Protein sequence: CASSPGSGANVLTF.

The rearrangement joins TRBV5-4 to TRBJ2-1, with D possibly being TRBD1 (6 bases). This CDR3 is built from 15 residues. Trimming stripped 0 bases from V and 3 bases from J, with 10 bases between. Germline V gives CDR1 SGHNT, CDR2 YYREEE (reference sequence). CDR3 loop: CASSLGAGDYNEQFF. The CDR3 DNA reads TGTGCCAGCAGCTTGGGAGCAGGGGACTACAATGAGCAGTTCTTC.

This clone was seen a handful of times. The chain joins TRBV2 to TRBJ2-3, with 8 bases aligning to TRBD2. The germline V gene has CDR1 SNHLY and CDR2 FYNNEI. CDR3 size: 14 residues. Germline trimming cut 6 bases from V and 6 bases from J; bases unmatched to any gene: 8. CDR3 loop: CASRPAGVVDTQYF. The CDR3, as DNA: TGTGCCAGCAGACCAGCGGGGGTCGTGGATACGCAGTATTTT.

This chain uses TRBV11-2 with TRBJ2-7, with TRBD2 identical over 13 bases. The CDR3 contains 17 residues. Trimming at V came to 3 bases and at J to 3 bases, leaving 8 bases not matched to a gene. From germline, CDR1 is SGHAT and CDR2 FQNNGV. CDR3 in amino acids: CASSFTSGGASFYEQYF. The CDR3, as DNA: TGTGCCAGCAGCTTCACTAGCGGGGGGGCCTCTTTCTACGAGCAGTACTTC.

Regarding this clone: The sample holds other DNA sequences that translate to the same CDR3. V and J are TRBV30 and TRBJ2-1; D gene ambiguous. Trimming removed 4 bases at V and 9 bases at J, with 10 bases between. The CDR3 runs 11 residues. The germline gives CDR1 GTSNPN, CDR2 SVGIG (reference sequence). CDR3 in amino acids: CAWTVGGEQFF. CDR3 coding DNA: TGTGCCTGGACAGTAGGCGGTGAGCAGTTCTTC.

CDR3 nucleotide sequence: TGTGCCAGCAGCGTAAGGGCAGGGGGGACTTATGGCTACACCTTC. This encodes CASSVRAGGTYGYTF. V is TRBV9 and J is TRBJ1-2; 7 bases are shared with TRBD1. Germline V gene lookup returns CDR1 SGDLS and CDR2 YYNGEE. The CDR3 contains 15 residues. V lost 1 base, J lost 5 bases, and 8 bases stayed unmatched.

This clone was counted only a few times. V and J are TRBV29-1 and TRBJ1-2; 7 positions match TRBD1. This CDR3 spans 12 amino acids. V was pared by 8 bases and J by 5 bases, with 8 bases of the junction left unmatched. CDR1 is SQVTM, CDR2 ANQGSEA, per germline. The CDR3 is CSCHRGTYGYTF. As DNA, the CDR3 is TGCAGCTGTCACAGGGGAACTTATGGCTACACCTTC.

The genes are TRBV29-1 and TRBJ1-2, with D perhaps matching TRBD1 (6 bases). The V end was cut by 5 bases, the J end by 3 bases, with 13 bases between. Germline CDR1 reads SQVTM; CDR2 reads ANQGSEA. This CDR3 region has 13 residues. The CDR3 loop is CSVKGGEDYGYTF. The CDR3 region has the DNA TGCAGCGTTAAAGGGGGGGAGGACTATGGCTACACCTTC.

This clone was recorded many times. The chain employs TRBV7-2 and TRBJ2-2; D might be TRBD2 (6 bases). Per germline, CDR1 SGHTA and CDR2 FQGNSA. Trimming removed 5 bases from V and 7 bases from J, with 17 bases in between. The CDR3 spans 15 residues. Here the CDR3 reads CASSPGTVLDGELFF. The DNA for the CDR3 is TGTGCCAGCAGCCCCGGGACTGTGCTTGACGGGGAGCTGTTTTTT.

This clone appeared a single time. The genes are TRBV7-2 and TRBJ2-5; D is unclear. The CDR3 has 15 amino acids. Germline V lookup: CDR1 SGHTA, CDR2 FQGNSA. Trimming left V 0 bases short and J 3 bases short, with 11 bases between. CDR3: CASSLAHASKETQYF. The CDR3 nucleotides read TGTGCCAGCAGCTTAGCGCATGCCAGCAAAGAGACCCAGTACTTC.